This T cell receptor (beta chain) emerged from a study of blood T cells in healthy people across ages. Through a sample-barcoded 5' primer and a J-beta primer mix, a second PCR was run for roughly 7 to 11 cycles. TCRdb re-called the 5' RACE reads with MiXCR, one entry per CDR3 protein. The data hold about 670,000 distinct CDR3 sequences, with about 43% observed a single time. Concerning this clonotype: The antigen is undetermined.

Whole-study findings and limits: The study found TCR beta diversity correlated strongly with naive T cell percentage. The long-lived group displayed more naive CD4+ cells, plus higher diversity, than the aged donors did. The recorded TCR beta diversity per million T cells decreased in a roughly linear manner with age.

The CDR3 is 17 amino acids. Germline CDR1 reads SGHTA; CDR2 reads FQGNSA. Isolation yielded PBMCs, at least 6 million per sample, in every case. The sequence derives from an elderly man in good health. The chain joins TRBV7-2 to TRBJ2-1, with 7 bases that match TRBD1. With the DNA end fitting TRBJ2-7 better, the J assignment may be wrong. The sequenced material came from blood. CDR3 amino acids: CASSQNFDRVSYNEQYF. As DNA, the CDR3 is TGTGCCAGCAGCCAGAATTTCGACAGGGTGTCCTACAATGAGCAGTACTTC.